Here is one T cell receptor (beta chain) with its context. Its antigen is unknown. The sample originates from a study of T cell responses to AZD1222 COVID-19 vaccine. Assay used: immunoSEQ multiplex PCR; TCRdb lists only in-frame clones, some missing. The table shows roughly 190,000 clones, with more than 90% occurring only once. Findings of the study overall: Mostly white British, mostly female donors; authors suggested clonal diversity may be underestimated. Spike was spanned by vaccine-associated CD4 TCRs, which were dominant at 160-218 and 743-854. Spike-specific TCR breadth and depth were elevated following two AZD1222 doses. Baseline serology detected seropositivity in only six or seven AZD1222 recipients.

The receptor comes from an adult who received the MenACWY meningococcal vaccine as a control. Sequencing was performed on peripheral blood, taken 28 days after the second dose of the MenACWY control vaccine.

This CDR3 is CASSPGQDRGGYTF. CDR3 sequence (DNA): TGTGCCAGCTCACCGGGGCAGGACCGCGGGGGCTACACCTTC. The V gene is TRBV18, the J gene TRBJ1-2; TRBD1 might be the D (5 bases). Germline CDR1 reads KGHSH; CDR2 reads LQKENI. The V gene lost 3 bases and the J gene lost 8 bases, with 16 bases spanning the gap. The CDR3 has 14 residues.